This TCR beta chain derives from a study of T cell responses to AZD1222 COVID-19 vaccine. Whole-study findings and limits: No day 14 peak samples; only post-peak repertoires were characterized. CD4 TCRs associated with vaccination spanned spike, dominating at 160-218 and 743-854. Spike-specific TCR breadth and depth both grew after two AZD1222 doses. There were mostly white British donors and more females than males, and clonal diversity was possibly underestimated.

Trimming removed 4 bases at V and 0 bases at J, with 16 bases between. Germline V CDR1 and CDR2: SGHTA, FQGNSA. The CDR3 length is 17 residues. A word on this clone: Antigen specificity is unknown.

The assay was immunoSEQ multiplex PCR, and TCRdb's table has in-frame clones only and misses some. The sample contains over 100,000 clones, about 88% of which appear only once. The source material was peripheral blood, sampled on day 0 of AZD1222 vaccination. The TCR comes from an adult in good health. This chain connects TRBV7-2 to TRBJ2-1; maybe TRBD2 (6 bases). The CDR3, as DNA: TGTGCCAGCAGCTCCCTAGCGCCTCATAGCTCCTACAATGAGCAGTTCTTC. Translation: CASSSLAPHSSYNEQFF.